Listed below are T cell receptor beta chains from one sample, sequenced in a study of blood T cell repertoires in COVID-19. Using immunoSEQ multiplex PCR, the repertoire was profiled, and TCRdb retains in-frame clones only, with some absent. Of about 89,000 clones in the sample, roughly 88% were seen once. The sample comprised peripheral blood. All receptors derive from a man in his fifties or sixties with acute or convalescent COVID-19. Each CDR3 is given with its conserved first and last residue. A D gene is named only where the DNA matches it firmly.

>.|TRBV4-1
CASSQAGVQTNTEAFF
>.|TRBV5-1
CASTLTKGGSNEQFF
>TRBD1|TRBV24-1
CATSDSRQGFTDTQYF
>TRBD1|TRBV19
CASSQAGTATFGGYTF
>.|TRBV24-1
CATSDPIPSSTGNTGELFF
>TRBD2|TRBV27
CASSIWGLAGGDEQFF
>.|TRBV4-2
CASSQEGGSSYEQYF
>.|TRBV30
CAWSVAGDPAGFETQYF
>TRBD1|TRBV3-1/TRBV3-2
CASRPTGHTEAFF
>TRBD1|TRBV5-8
CASSFGTDTDTQYF
>.|TRBV19
CASSDSHNQPQHF
>TRBD2|TRBV4-2
CASSQGTSGRETQYF
>TRBD1|TRBV5-1
CASSKQGVDSPLHF
>.|TRBV19
CASSTGVTEAFF
>.|TRBV27
CASKTGQYGNQPQHF
>TRBD2|TRBV5-1
CASSSTTSGDTDTQYF
>TRBD1|TRBV9
CASSPAGQGTYEQYF
>TRBD1|TRBV3-1/TRBV3-2
CASSQGRGTGGRHGYTF
>TRBD2|TRBV27
CASSRLARTDTQYF
>.|TRBV5-6
CASSETGSDYEQYF
>.|TRBV12-3/TRBV12-4
CASSSTGNGELFF
>.|TRBV27
CASSLGRGNTIYF
>.|TRBV19
CASSPRRRETGELFF
>TRBD2|TRBV11-2
CASSLGPASGAYEQYF
>TRBD1|TRBV29-1
CSAMGQDQNIQYF
>.|TRBV6-4
CASSDNIGGTDTQYF
>TRBD2|TRBV7-3
CASSPRGLAGVNTDTQYF
>TRBD1|TRBV28
CASGTGSNYGYTF
>TRBD2|TRBV7-3
CASSLRGTNTGELFF